This T cell receptor (beta chain) was retrieved from a study of OX40 agonist ivuxolimab in advanced cancers. Study as a whole: Ivuxolimab, which patients received intravenously every 2 weeks, was dosed at 0.01 to 10 mg/kg. Regarding the study as a whole: Dose levels from 0.1 to 3.0 mg/kg saw CD4+ and CD8+ blood T cells expand clonally by week 6. Specificity for antigen went undetermined in the expanded peripheral T cells.

For this clone: Its antigen is unidentified.

The V gene's germline CDR1 is SEHNR and CDR2 FQNEAQ (reference sequence). This CDR3 spans 15 amino acids. The ends were cut back, 5 bases at V and 3 bases at J, with 17 bases in the middle. Assay: immunoSEQ multiplex PCR; the TCRdb copy retains only in-frame clones and omits some. This table has some 50,000 clones, around 86% appearing once. At baseline, cycle 4 day 1, and cycle 7 day 1, blood was sampled. The J gene is TRBJ2-7, the V gene TRBV7-9; D uncertain. Source: CD4+ or CD8+ T cells sorted from blood, taken in a trial of the OX40 agonist ivuxolimab. The origin of this receptor is an adult with an advanced solid tumor such as melanoma, head and neck, liver or kidney cancer. The CDR3 is CASSPPRAGYYEQYF. The DNA for the CDR3 is TGTGCCAGCAGCCCCCCTAGGGCAGGCTACTACGAGCAGTACTTC.